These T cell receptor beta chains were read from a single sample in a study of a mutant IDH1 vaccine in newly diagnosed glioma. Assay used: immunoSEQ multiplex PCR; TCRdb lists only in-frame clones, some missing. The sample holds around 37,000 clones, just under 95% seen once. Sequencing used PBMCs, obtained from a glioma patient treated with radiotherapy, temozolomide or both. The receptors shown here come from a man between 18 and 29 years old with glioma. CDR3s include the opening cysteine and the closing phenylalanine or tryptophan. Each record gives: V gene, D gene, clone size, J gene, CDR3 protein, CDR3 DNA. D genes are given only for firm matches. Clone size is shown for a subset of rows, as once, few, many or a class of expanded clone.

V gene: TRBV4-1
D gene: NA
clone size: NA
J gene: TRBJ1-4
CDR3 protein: CASSQGGINEKLFF
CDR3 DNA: TGCGCCAGCAGCCAAGGGGGGATTAATGAAAAACTGTTTTTT

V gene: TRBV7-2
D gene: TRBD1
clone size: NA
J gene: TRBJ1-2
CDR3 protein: CASSRQGNWGYTF
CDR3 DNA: TGTGCCAGCAGTCGACAGGGTAATTGGGGCTACACCTTC

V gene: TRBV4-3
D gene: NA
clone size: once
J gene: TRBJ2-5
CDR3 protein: CASSQDRRAQETQYF
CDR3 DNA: TGCGCCAGCAGCCAAGATCGTCGGGCCCAAGAGACCCAGTACTTC

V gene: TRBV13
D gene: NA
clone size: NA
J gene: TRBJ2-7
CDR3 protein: CASSPQEGEQYF
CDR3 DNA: TGTGCCAGCAGCCCTCAGGAGGGCGAGCAGTACTTC

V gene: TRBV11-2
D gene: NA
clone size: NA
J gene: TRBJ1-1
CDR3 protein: CASSLETGLTEAFF
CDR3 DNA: TGTGCCAGCAGCTTAGAGACGGGATTGACTGAAGCTTTCTTT

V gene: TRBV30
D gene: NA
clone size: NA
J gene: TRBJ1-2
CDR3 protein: CAWSPRGQSYGYTF
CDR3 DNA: TGTGCCTGGAGCCCCCGGGGGCAGAGCTATGGCTACACCTTC

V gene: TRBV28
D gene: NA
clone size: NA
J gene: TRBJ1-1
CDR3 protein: CASSVVAPRDTEAFF
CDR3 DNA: TGTGCCAGCAGTGTAGTGGCGCCAAGGGACACTGAAGCTTTCTTT

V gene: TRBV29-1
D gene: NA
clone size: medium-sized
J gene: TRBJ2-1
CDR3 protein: CSVAGPGDHNEQFF
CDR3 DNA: TGCAGCGTTGCTGGGCCAGGGGACCACAATGAGCAGTTCTTC

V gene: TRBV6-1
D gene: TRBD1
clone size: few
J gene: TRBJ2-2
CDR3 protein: CASSATGDTGELFF
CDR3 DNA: TGTGCCAGCAGTGCGACAGGGGACACCGGGGAGCTGTTTTTT

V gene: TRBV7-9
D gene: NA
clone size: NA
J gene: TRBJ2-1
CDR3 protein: CASSSQDVGQFF
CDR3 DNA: TGTGCCAGCAGCTCCCAGGATGTAGGGCAGTTCTTC

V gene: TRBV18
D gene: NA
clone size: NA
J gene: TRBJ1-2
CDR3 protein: CASSPPVGNYGYTF
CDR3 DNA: TGTGCCAGCTCACCACCGGTTGGGAACTATGGCTACACCTTC

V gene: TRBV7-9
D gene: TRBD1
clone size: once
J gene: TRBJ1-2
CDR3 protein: CASSETGSGGYTF
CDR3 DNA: TGTGCCAGCAGCGAGACAGGGTCGGGTGGCTACACCTTC

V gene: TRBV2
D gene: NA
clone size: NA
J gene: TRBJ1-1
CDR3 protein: CASSDGLGGTEAFF
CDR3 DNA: TGTGCCAGCAGTGACGGGCTTGGGGGGACTGAAGCTTTCTTT

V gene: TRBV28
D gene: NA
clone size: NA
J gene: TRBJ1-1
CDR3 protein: CASSSPLAGNTEAFF
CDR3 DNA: TGTGCCAGCAGTTCACCCCTGGCGGGGAACACTGAAGCTTTCTTT

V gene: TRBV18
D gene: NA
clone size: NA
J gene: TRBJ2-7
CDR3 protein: CASSPGRDYEQYF
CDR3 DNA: TGTGCCAGCTCACCAGGACGTGACTACGAGCAGTACTTC

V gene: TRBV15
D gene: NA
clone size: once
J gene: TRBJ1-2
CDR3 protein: CATSRDSQAHPDSNYGYTF
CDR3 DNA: TGTGCCACCAGCAGAGATTCTCAGGCCCACCCCGATTCTAACTATGGCTACACCTTC

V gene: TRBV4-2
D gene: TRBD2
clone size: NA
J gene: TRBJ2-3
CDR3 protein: CASSQYSGGTDTQYF
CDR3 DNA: TGTGCCAGCAGCCAATATAGCGGGGGCACAGATACGCAGTATTTT

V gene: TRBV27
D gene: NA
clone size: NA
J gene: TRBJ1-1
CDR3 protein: CASRLRDTEVAEAFF
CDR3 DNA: TGTGCCAGCAGACTTCGGGACACCGAAGTCGCTGAAGCTTTCTTT

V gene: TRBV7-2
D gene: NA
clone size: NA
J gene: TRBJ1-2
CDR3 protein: CASHKAPALRAYGYTF
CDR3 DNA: TGTGCCAGCCACAAAGCCCCAGCTCTACGCGCCTATGGCTACACCTTC

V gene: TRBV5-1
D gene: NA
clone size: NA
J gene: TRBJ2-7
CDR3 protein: CASRSSYEQYF
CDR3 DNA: TGCGCCAGCAGGTCCTCCTACGAGCAGTACTTC

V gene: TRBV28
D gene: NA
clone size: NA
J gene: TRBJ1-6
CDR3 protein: CASSLISRNSPLHF
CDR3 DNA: TGTGCCAGCAGTTTAATTTCCCGGAATTCACCCCTCCACTTT

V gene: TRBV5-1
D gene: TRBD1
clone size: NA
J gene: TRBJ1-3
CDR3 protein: CASSPGTGNRPGNTIYF
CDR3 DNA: TGCGCCAGCAGCCCCGGGACAGGGAATAGACCGGGAAACACCATATATTTT

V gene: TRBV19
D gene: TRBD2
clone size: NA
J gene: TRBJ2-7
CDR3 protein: CASRRSGRAYEQYF
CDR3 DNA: TGTGCCAGTAGGAGAAGCGGGAGGGCATACGAGCAGTACTTC

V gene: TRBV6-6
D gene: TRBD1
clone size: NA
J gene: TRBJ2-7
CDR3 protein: CASSPDREFSYEQYF
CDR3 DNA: TGTGCCAGCAGCCCCGACAGGGAATTCTCCTACGAGCAGTACTTC

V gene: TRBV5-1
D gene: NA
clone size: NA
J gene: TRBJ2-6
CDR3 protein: CASSLQGAAGANVLTF
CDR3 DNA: TGCGCCAGCAGCTTACAGGGCGCCGCGGGGGCCAACGTCCTGACTTTC

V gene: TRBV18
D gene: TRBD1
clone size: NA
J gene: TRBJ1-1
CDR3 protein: CASSPLPTGANTEAFF
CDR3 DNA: TGTGCCAGCTCACCCTTACCAACAGGGGCGAACACTGAAGCTTTCTTT

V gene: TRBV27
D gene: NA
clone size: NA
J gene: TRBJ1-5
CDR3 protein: CASSLIPPRSQPQHF
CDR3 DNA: TGTGCCAGCAGTTTAATCCCGCCGAGGAGCCAGCCCCAGCATTTT

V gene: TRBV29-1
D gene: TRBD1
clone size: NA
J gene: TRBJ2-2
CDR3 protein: CSVAPGQGSTGELFF
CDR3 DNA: TGCAGCGTCGCACCGGGACAGGGAAGCACCGGGGAGCTGTTTTTT

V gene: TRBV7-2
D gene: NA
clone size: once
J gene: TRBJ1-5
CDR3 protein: CASSLIPGEGQPQHF
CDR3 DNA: TGTGCCAGCAGCTTAATCCCAGGGGAGGGACAGCCCCAGCATTTT

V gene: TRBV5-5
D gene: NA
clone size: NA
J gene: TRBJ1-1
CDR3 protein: CASSLQSNTEAFF
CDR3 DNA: TGTGCCAGCAGCTTGCAGAGCAACACTGAAGCTTTCTTT

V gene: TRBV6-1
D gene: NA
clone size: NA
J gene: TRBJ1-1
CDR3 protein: CASSESRITEAFF
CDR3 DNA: TGTGCCAGCAGTGAGTCCCGGATCACTGAAGCTTTCTTT